Given below is one T cell receptor beta chain in context. Its antigen is unidentified. CDR3 length: 13 amino acids. Germline values: CDR1 MNHEY, CDR2 SMNVEV (reference sequence). Deletions cut 2 bases from V and 3 bases from J, with 5 bases between. TCRdb's copy holds only in-frame clones and misses some; the assay was immunoSEQ multiplex PCR. The sample lists tens of thousands of clones, around 92% seen once, with 2% to 2.5% in the top ten. This entry is derived from a study of a mutant IDH1 vaccine in newly diagnosed glioma. About the study: Patients received vaccination from 4-6 weeks after radiotherapy alone, or with temozolomide cycles. V12 fell at week 35 and V13, the study end, at week 47.

Described time point: week 35, safety follow-up. Topical imiquimod accompanied each vaccine dose, which consisted of 300 ug of mutant IDH1 20-mer peptide. At weeks 1, 3, 5, 7, 11, 15, 19 and 23, patients received a vaccination, eight in all. New WHO grade 3 or 4 astrocytomas that were IDH1-mutant and ATRX-lost occurred in the donors. The chain employs TRBV27 and TRBJ2-1; the D is unclear. This TCR came from a man aged 45-65 years with glioma. The sequencing here drew on PBMCs, taken from a glioma patient whose treatment included an IDH1 peptide vaccine. The CDR3 DNA reads as TGTGCCAGCAGTTTACCCGACTACAATGAGCAGTTCTTC. Translation: CASSLPDYNEQFF.